The sequence of this TCR beta chain was determined in a study of OX40 agonist ivuxolimab in advanced cancers. Turning to the overall study: Ivuxolimab was an agonistic, fully human IgG2 monoclonal antibody directed against OX40 (CD134), a costimulatory receptor. Prior anti-PD-1, anti-PD-L1 or anti-CTLA-4 therapy was permitted, and checkpoint inhibitors had been received by about two fifths of dose-escalation patients. Among the approximately 50 dose-escalation patients, approximately 20 had hepatocellular carcinoma, approximately 15 melanoma, 9 renal cell carcinoma and 9 head and neck cancer. Intravenous ivuxolimab was administered to patients every 2 weeks at six dose levels: 0.01, 0.1, 0.3, 1.5, 3 and 10 mg/kg. The point of sequencing TCRbeta in the periphery was to test whether ivuxolimab changed TCR sequence diversity and drove clonal T-cell expansion. Partial responses occurred in three dose-escalation patients, of whom one had hepatocellular carcinoma and two had cutaneous melanoma. In the dose-escalation cohort, more than 75% of patients were male, and the mean age was around 60 years, with a range of 23 to 79. The paper describes the monotherapy dose-escalation part (N ≈ 52 patients) of the phase I trial of ivuxolimab.

About this clone: Its cognate antigen has yet to be identified. Base qualities are missing; no much larger clone stands one base away.

To sequence the TCRbeta CDR3 region, genomic DNA was isolated from the sorted cells. TCRbeta CDR3 regions were sequenced using the immunoSEQ Assay. Not all clones reach the TCRdb copy of this immuneACCESS table, which keeps in-frame sequences only. Checked studies attribute under half of the gap to unresolved V genes and leave the rest unexplained. Present in this sample are 65,000 to 85,000 clones, about 89% of which were seen just once. The ten largest account for 4% to 5% of the sample. Patients with autoimmune disease history or receiving systemic immunosuppression were excluded from the trial. Peripheral blood for TCR sequencing was drawn from every dose cohort at baseline, at cycle 4 day 1 and at cycle 7 day 1. Samples came from an open-label, multicenter, first-in-human phase I dose-escalation trial of ivuxolimab. The trial enrolled adults with locally advanced or metastatic head and neck squamous cell, hepatocellular, melanoma or renal cell carcinoma. Before TCR sequencing, CD4+ T cells and CD8+ T cells were sorted from peripheral blood as separate populations.

The study at large found these results: After ivuxolimab, expanded clones were on average more numerous among CD8+ T cells than among CD4+ T cells. Antigen specificity was not determined for the clonally expanded peripheral T cells. In partial responders in the 0.1-3.0 mg/kg groups, normalized peripheral clonal expansion was found to be among the lowest, especially among CD8+ T cells. Clonal expansion of both CD4+ and CD8+ blood T cells was observed from baseline to week 6 at doses 0.1 to 3.0 mg/kg. Low levels of normalized T-cell clonal expansion were also seen in some patients who did not respond.

For CDR1 and CDR2, the germline V gene lists LGHNA and YSLEER. The CDR3 has 17 amino acids, counting the end cysteine and phenylalanine. Only the CDR3 part of the read is kept: 51 bases, read in frame from the first base. For this chain, trimming is 0 bases at the V end and 12 bases at the J end, and the number of junction bases without a gene match is 18. Sequenced material: CD4+ or CD8+ T cells sorted from blood, taken in a trial of the OX40 agonist ivuxolimab. This chain joins TRBV4-3 to TRBJ2-7, with 9 central nucleotides matching TRBD2. The receptor was isolated from an adult with an advanced solid tumor such as melanoma, head and neck, liver or kidney cancer. The nucleotide sequence is TGCGCCAGCAGCCAAGATAACGTTCGTCGCGGGGGGGCGGTAATGTACTTC. Its translation is CASSQDNVRRGGAVMYF.